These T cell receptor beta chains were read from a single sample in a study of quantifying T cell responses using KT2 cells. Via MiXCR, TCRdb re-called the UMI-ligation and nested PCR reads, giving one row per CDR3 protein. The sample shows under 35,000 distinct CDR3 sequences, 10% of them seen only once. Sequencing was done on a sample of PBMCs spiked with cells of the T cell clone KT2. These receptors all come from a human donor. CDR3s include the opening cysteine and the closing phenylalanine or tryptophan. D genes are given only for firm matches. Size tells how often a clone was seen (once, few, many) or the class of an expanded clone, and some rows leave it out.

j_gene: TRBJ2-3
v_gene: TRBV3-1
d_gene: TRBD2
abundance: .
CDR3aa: CASSQDPGLETDAQYF
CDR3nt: TGTGCCAGCAGCCAAGATCCGGGACTAGAGACAGATGCGCAGTATTTT

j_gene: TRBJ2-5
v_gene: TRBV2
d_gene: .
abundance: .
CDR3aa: CASTPPEGAEETQYF
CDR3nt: TGTGCCAGCACCCCCCCGGAGGGGGCGGAAGAGACCCAGTACTTC

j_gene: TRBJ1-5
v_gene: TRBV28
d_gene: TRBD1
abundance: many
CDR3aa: CASSFPGTGTFYSNQPQHF
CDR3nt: TGTGCCAGCAGTTTCCCCGGGACAGGGACATTCTATAGCAATCAGCCCCAGCATTTT

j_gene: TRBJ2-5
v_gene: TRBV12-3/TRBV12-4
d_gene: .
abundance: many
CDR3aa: CASSLGTTGETQYF
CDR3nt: TGTGCCAGCAGTTTGGGGACCACCGGTGAGACCCAGTACTTC

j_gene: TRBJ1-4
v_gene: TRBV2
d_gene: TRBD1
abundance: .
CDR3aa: CASSESTQGWQKLFF
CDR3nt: TGTGCCAGCAGTGAAAGTACACAGGGGTGGCAAAAACTGTTTTTT

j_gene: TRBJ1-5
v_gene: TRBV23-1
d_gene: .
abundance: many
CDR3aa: CASSQLRGRGNQPQHF
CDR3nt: TGCGCCAGCAGTCAATTACGGGGGCGCGGCAATCAGCCCCAGCATTTT

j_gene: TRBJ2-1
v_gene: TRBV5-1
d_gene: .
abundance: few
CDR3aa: CASSRRWGDEQFF
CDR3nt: TGCGCCAGCAGCCGCCGATGGGGCGATGAGCAGTTCTTC

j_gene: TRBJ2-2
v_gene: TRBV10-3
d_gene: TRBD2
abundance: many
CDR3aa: CAISDPLAGGELFF
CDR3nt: TGTGCCATCAGTGACCCACTAGCGGGCGGGGAGCTGTTTTTT

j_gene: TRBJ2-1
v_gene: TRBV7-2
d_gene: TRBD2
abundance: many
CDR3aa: CASSLGGRRYNEQFF
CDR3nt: TGTGCCAGCAGCTTGGGCGGGAGACGCTACAATGAGCAGTTCTTC

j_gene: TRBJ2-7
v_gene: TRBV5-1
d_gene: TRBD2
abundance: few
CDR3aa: CASSLTSAAYEQYF
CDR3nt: TGCGCCAGCAGCCTGACTAGCGCAGCCTACGAGCAGTACTTC

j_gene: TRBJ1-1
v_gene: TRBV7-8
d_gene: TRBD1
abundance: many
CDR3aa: CASSPFRRGTVNTEAFF
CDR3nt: TGTGCCAGCAGCCCTTTTCGTAGAGGGACAGTGAACACTGAAGCTTTCTTT

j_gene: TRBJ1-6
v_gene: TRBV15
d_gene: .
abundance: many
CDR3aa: CATSRDPEGASSPLHF
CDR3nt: TGTGCCACCAGCAGAGATCCAGAAGGGGCGAGTTCACCCCTCCACTTT

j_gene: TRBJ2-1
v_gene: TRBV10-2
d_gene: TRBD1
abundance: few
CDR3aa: CASSETGGRDEQFF
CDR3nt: TGCGCCAGCAGCGAGACAGGGGGCCGCGATGAGCAGTTCTTC

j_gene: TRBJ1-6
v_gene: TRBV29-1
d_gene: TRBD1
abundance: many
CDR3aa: CSVRQGGSDSPLHF
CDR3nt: TGCAGCGTTCGTCAGGGGGGATCAGATTCACCCCTCCACTTT

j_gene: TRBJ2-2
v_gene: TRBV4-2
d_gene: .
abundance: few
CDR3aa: CASSQVKSSTGELFF
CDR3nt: TGTGCCAGCAGCCAAGTGAAGAGTAGCACCGGGGAGCTGTTTTTT

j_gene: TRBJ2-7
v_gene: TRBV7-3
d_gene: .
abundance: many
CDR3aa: CASSATLASEQYF
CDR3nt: TGTGCCAGCAGCGCCACTCTCGCGTCCGAGCAGTACTTC